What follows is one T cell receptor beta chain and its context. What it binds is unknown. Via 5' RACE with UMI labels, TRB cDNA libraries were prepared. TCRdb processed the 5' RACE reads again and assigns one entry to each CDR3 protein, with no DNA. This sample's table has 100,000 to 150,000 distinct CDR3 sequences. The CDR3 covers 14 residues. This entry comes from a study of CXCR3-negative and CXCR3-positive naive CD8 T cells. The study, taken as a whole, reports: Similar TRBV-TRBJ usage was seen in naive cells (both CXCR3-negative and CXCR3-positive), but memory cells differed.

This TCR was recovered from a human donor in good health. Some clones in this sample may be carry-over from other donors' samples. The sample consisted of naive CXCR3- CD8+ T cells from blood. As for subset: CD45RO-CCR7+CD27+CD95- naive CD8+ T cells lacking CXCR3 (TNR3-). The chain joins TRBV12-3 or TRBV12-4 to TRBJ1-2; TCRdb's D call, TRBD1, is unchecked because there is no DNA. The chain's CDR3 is CASSPWDRGYGYTF.